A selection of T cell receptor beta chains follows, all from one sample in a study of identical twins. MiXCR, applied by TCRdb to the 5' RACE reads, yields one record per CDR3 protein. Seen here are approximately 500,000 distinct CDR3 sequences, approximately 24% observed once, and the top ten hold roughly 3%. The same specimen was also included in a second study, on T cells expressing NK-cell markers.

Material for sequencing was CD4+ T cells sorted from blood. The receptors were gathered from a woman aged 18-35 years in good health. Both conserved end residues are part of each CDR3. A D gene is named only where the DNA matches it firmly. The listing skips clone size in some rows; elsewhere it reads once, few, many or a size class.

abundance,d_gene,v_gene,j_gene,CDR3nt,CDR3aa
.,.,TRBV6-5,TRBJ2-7,TGTGCCAGCAGTTACCTAGACAGCTCCGAGCAGTACTTC,CASSYLDSSEQYF
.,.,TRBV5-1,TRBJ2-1,TGCGCCAGCAGCATGGGGGGTAGGGGGGTCTACAATGAGCAGTTCTTC,CASSMGGRGVYNEQFF
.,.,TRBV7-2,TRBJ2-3,TGTGCCAGCAGTCCGGACGGGGTTACTAGCACAGATACGCAGTATTTT,CASSPDGVTSTDTQYF
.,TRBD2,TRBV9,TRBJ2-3,TGTGCCAGCCATCTAGCGGGGGCGTACACAGATACGCAGTATTTT,CASHLAGAYTDTQYF
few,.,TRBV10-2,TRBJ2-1,TGCGCCAGCAAGGACGGGCGGGTGTACAATGAGCAGTTCTTC,CASKDGRVYNEQFF
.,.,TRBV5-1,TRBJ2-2,TGCGCCAGCAGCCCCCTCGCCACCGGGGAGCTGTTTTTT,CASSPLATGELFF
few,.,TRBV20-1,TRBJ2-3,TGCAGTGCGCAAAAAAACGGGGATACGCAGTATTTT,CSAQKNGDTQYF
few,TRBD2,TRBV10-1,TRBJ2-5,TGCGCCAGCAGTGATAGCGGGAGGCCTGAGACCCAGTACTTC,CASSDSGRPETQYF
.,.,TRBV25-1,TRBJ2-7,TGTGCCAGCAGTTACGGATACTCCTACGAGCAGTACTTC,CASSYGYSYEQYF
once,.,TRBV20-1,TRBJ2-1,TGCAGTGCTAGCGACCGGCACAATGAGCAGTTCTTC,CSASDRHNEQFF
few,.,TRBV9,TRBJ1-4,TGTGCCAGCAGCGCTGGGGGGGCTGGGTATGAAAAACTGTTTTTT,CASSAGGAGYEKLFF
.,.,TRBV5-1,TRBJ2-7,TGCGCCAGCAGCTTGGCCGGGAGCGCACCCGAGCAGTACTTC,CASSLAGSAPEQYF
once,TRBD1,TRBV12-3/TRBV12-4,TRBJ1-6,TGTGCCAGCAGTCTTGGACAGGCGGCCCCCCTCCACTTT,CASSLGQAAPLHF
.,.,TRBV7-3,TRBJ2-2,TGTGCCAGCAGCTCCTACGGGGAGCTGTTTTTT,CASSSYGELFF
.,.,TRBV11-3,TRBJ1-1,TGTGCCAGCAGCTTAGATCAGGGAAAAGCTTTCTTT,CASSLDQGKAFF
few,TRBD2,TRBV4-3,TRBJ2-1,TGCGCCAGCAGCCAAGGCATACCCAGGACTAGCGGGAGGGTCCTGCAGTTCTTC,CASSQGIPRTSGRVLQFF
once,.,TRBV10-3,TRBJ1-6,TGTGCCATCTCGGTAGGACTGAATTCACCCCTCCACTTT,CAISVGLNSPLHF
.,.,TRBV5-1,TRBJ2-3,TGCGCCAGCGGGAAAACAGATACGCAGTATTTT,CASGKTDTQYF
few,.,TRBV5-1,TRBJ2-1,TGCGCCAGCAGCTTCCGGGGCCCCTTGGTGGATGAGCAGTTCTTC,CASSFRGPLVDEQFF
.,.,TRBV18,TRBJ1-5,TGTGCCAGCTCTCCCGGGGGTGACGGTCAGCCCCAGCATTTT,CASSPGGDGQPQHF
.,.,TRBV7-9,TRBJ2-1,TGTGCCAGCAGCTTAGGGGAGGGGGGCTTTGATGAGCAGTTCTTC,CASSLGEGGFDEQFF
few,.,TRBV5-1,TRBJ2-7,TGCGCCAGCAGCTTAGGAATACCCTACGAGCAGTACTTC,CASSLGIPYEQYF
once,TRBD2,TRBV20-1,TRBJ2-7,TGCAGTGCCGGACCGGTGCGGGGGGCCTTCGAGCAGTACTTC,CSAGPVRGAFEQYF
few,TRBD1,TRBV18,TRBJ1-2,TGTGCCAGCTCACCAGGTCCCGGGACAGGGCATGGCTACACCTTC,CASSPGPGTGHGYTF
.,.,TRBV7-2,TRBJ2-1,TGTGCCAGCAGCTTAGCGTGGGGACCCTACAATGAGCAGTTCTTC,CASSLAWGPYNEQFF
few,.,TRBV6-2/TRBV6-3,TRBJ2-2,TGTGCCAGCAGTTGGGCGGGAAGGAACACCGGGGAGCTGTTTTTT,CASSWAGRNTGELFF
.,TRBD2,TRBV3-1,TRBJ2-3,TGTGCCAGCAGCCAAATCCGGACTAGCGGGAGTTCAGATACGCAGTATTTT,CASSQIRTSGSSDTQYF
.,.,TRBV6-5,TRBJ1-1,TGTGCCAGCAGTTATTGGCCCGCCGGGGGTGGAGCTTTCTTT,CASSYWPAGGGAFF
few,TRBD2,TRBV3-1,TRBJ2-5,TGTGCCAGCAGGATTCTAGCGGGGGTTTTGGAGACCCAGTACTTC,CASRILAGVLETQYF
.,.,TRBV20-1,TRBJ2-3,TGCAGTGCTAGGGCGGGAAACACAGATACGCAGTATTTT,CSARAGNTDTQYF
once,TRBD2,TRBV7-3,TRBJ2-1,TGTGCCAGCAGCGCACTGCGGGGGGCCTACAATGAGCAGTTCTTC,CASSALRGAYNEQFF
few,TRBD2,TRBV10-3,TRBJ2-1,TGTGCCATCAGTGCGGGGGGGGGTGGTGAGCAGTTCTTC,CAISAGGGGEQFF
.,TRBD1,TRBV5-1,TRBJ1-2,TGCGCCAGCAGCTTGGTGGGACAGGGGTATGGCTACACCTTC,CASSLVGQGYGYTF
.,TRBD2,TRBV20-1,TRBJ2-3,TGCAGTGCTACCGGAGCGGGAAGCACAGATACGCAGTATTTT,CSATGAGSTDTQYF
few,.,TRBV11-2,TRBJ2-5,TGTGCCAGCAGCTCACCCGGGGGTTTAGAGACCCAGTACTTC,CASSSPGGLETQYF
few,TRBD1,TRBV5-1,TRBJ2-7,TGCGCCAGCAGCTCCACAGGGGGTCGCTCCTACGAGCAGTACTTC,CASSSTGGRSYEQYF
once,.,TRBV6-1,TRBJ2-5,TGTGCCAGCAGAAGGGTCCTCGGGGAGACCCAGTACTTC,CASRRVLGETQYF
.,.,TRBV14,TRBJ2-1,TGTGCCAGCAGCCAAGATAAGGGGGGCCTGAATGAGCAGTTCTTC,CASSQDKGGLNEQFF
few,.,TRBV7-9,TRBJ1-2,TGTGCCAGCAGCTTTGTGGAGGCAGGCACCTTC,CASSFVEAGTF
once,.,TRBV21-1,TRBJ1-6,TGTGCCAGCAAGGCACCCCTCCACTTT,CASKAPLHF
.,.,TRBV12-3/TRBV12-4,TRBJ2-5,TGTGCCAGCAGTTTCGCAGGGGAATCGGAGACCCAGTACTTC,CASSFAGESETQYF
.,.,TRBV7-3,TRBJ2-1,TGTGCCAGCAGCCCCCGACCCACCTCCTACAATGAGCAGTTCTTC,CASSPRPTSYNEQFF
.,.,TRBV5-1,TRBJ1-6,TGCGCCAGCAGCCCCTCAGGGCAGGATTCACCCCTCCACTTT,CASSPSGQDSPLHF
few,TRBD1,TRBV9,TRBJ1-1,TGTGCCAGCAGCGTAGCTTCCCGGACAGGGGCGTACGTCACTGAAGCTTTCTTT,CASSVASRTGAYVTEAFF
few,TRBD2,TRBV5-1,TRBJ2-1,TGCGCCAGCAGTCCCCAGCGGGGTCTAAGCCGCTCCTACAATGAGCAGTTCTTC,CASSPQRGLSRSYNEQFF
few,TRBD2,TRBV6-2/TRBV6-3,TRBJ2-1,TGTGCCAGCATCCACCAGGGGAGCGGGAGGGACAATGAGCAGTTCTTC,CASIHQGSGRDNEQFF